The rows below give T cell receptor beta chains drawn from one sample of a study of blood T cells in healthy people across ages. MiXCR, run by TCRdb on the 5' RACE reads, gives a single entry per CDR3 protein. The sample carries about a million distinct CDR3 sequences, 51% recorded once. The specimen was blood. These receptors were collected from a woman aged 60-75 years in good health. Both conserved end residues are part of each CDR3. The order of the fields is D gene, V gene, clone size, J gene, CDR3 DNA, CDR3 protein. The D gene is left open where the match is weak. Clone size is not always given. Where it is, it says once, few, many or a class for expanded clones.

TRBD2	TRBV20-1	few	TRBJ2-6	TGCAGTGCTAGTAACACACTAGCGGGTTTCAACGTCCTGACTTTC	CSASNTLAGFNVLTF
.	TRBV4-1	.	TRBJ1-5	TGCGCCAGCAGCCAACCTGGGGGGGGCAGGAAAGATCAGCCCCAGCATTTT	CASSQPGGGRKDQPQHF
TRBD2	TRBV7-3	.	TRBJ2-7	TGTGCCAGCAGCTTAACAGATTTGCGGGGGGCGCCCGACGAGCAGTACTTC	CASSLTDLRGAPDEQYF
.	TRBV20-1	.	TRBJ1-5	TGCAGTGCCCTCAGGGGCGGGAGTCAGCCCCAGCATTTT	CSALRGGSQPQHF
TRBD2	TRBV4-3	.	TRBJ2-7	TGCGCCAGCAGCCAAGGACTAGCGAAAGCCTACGAGCAGTACTTC	CASSQGLAKAYEQYF
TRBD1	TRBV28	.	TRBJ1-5	TGTGCCAGCAGACCGACAGGGGGAAGCAATCAGCCCCAGCATTTT	CASRPTGGSNQPQHF
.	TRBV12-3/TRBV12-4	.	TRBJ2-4	TGTGCCAGCAGTTTAGAGTTAGGGGTGGCGAACATTCAGTACTTC	CASSLELGVANIQYF
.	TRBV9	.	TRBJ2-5	TGTGCCAGCAGCGCAGGGCTCCCCCCCATTGGGTCGCAAGAGACCCAGTACTTC	CASSAGLPPIGSQETQYF
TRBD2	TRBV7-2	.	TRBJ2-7	TGTGCCAGCAGCTTATGGAGTTCGATAGCGGGAGGGCCAAGCGAGCAGTACTTC	CASSLWSSIAGGPSEQYF
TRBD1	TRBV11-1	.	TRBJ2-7	TGTGCCAGCAGCTTGTTGGGACAGGCCAAGAGTCGCTACGAGCAGTACTTC	CASSLLGQAKSRYEQYF
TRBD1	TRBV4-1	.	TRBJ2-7	TGCGCCAGCAGCCAAAAAACCCGGTGGGGGACAGGGGCCTACGAGCAGTACTTC	CASSQKTRWGTGAYEQYF
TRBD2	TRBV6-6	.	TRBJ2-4	TGTGCCAGCAGTTTCAATAGCGGGTCAGCCAAAAACATTCAGTACTTC	CASSFNSGSAKNIQYF
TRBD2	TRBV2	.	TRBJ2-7	TGTGCCAGCGGCCTGGGACTAGCGGGAAATAATGAGCAGTACTTC	CASGLGLAGNNEQYF
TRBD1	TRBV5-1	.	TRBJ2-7	TGCGCCAGCAGTTTGACAGGGAGCGACTACGAGCAGTACTTC	CASSLTGSDYEQYF